The clone carrying this TCR beta chain was found a few times. The target antigen is unknown. The CDR3 totals 15 residues. Unmatched junction bases numbered 5, after V lost 0 bases and J lost 5 bases. The germline gives CDR1 MNHEY, CDR2 SMNVEV (reference sequence). The data were taken from a study of CD8 T cells in ankylosing spondylitis. Via MiXCR, TCRdb re-called the 5' RACE reads, giving one row per CDR3 protein. In the table there are more than 100,000 distinct CDR3 sequences, approximately 17% of which are singletons. Findings and caveats of the study: From matched ankylosing spondylitis synovial fluid, disease-linked clones were reportedly recovered at significantly enriched levels. Typical of ankylosing spondylitis blood, it appeared, was a TCR beta motif of about eight highly homologous variants.

The sequence was obtained from a male donor with ankylosing spondylitis. Sequenced sample: blood, either unsorted or a sorted T cell fraction (not recorded which). V gene TRBV27 combines with J gene TRBJ2-7; 9 bases map to TRBD1. CDR3 nucleotides: TGTGCCAGCAGTTTATCCGGGACAGGGTATCACGAGCAGTACTTC. Translated: CASSLSGTGYHEQYF.